Following are 5 T cell receptor beta chains from one sample sequenced in a study of TIL therapy for anti-PD-1-resistant metastatic lung cancer. This sample's time point: pre-treatment sample, taken before nivolumab and TIL therapy. The tumor samples were excised metastases, mostly pleural nodules or supraclavicular lymph nodes. Sequencing used immunoSEQ v3. This table comes from immunoSEQ multiplex PCR, and its TCRdb copy is limited to in-frame clones, with some not included. The sample shows several thousand clones, over 60% of them seen only once. The sample in question was tumor tissue, obtained at baseline. These receptors all come from a person aged 30 to 80 with non-small cell lung cancer.

The chain's CDR3 is CASSYTETGGGGKLFF. In nucleotides, the CDR3 is TGTGCCAGCAGTTATACAGAGACTGGAGGAGGCGGAAAACTGTTTTTT. J is TRBJ1-4 and V is TRBV6-6, with D uncertain. Trimming left V 3 bases short and J 10 bases short, with 21 bases between. In germline, CDR1 is MNHNY, CDR2 SVGAGI (reference sequence). The CDR3 is made up of 16 amino acids.

The chain uses TRBV7-9 and TRBJ2-7; D is perhaps TRBD1 (6 bases). Trimming cost V 4 bases and J 0 bases, with 19 bases left between them. Germline lookup yields CDR1 SEHNR and CDR2 FQNEAQ (reference sequence). This CDR3 is built from 17 residues. The chain's CDR3 is CASSSPDTGPSSYEQYF. DNA for the CDR3: TGTGCCAGCAGCTCACCTGACACAGGGCCCAGCTCCTACGAGCAGTACTTC.

The chain combines TRBV6-5 with TRBJ2-3; 9 nucleotides agree with TRBD1. V trimming: 1 base; J trimming: 1 base; junction bases outside the gene matches: 0. Germline V lookup: CDR1 MNHEY, CDR2 SVGAGI. The CDR3 totals 15 residues. In nucleotides, the CDR3 is TGTGCCAGCAGTTACTGGGACAGGGGCACAGATACGCAGTATTTT. Amino acid sequence: CASSYWDRGTDTQYF.

The chain combines TRBV27 with TRBJ2-2, with D uncertain. The germline CDR1 and CDR2 sequences are MNHEY and SMNVEV (reference sequence). Trimming stripped 3 bases from V and 7 bases from J, with 9 bases between. The CDR3 is made up of 13 amino acids. CDR3 amino acids: CASSFLMVGELFF. DNA for the CDR3: TGTGCCAGCAGTTTCTTAATGGTCGGGGAGCTGTTTTTT.

This rearrangement joins TRBV19 to TRBJ1-2; D is perhaps TRBD1 (6 bases). The V end was cut by 8 bases, the J end by 2 bases, with 12 bases between. The CDR3 is 13 amino acids. Germline CDR1 LNHDA, CDR2 SQIVND (reference sequence). The CDR3 sequence: CASVGQGNYGYTF. CDR3 sequence (DNA): TGTGCCAGTGTCGGGCAGGGGAACTATGGCTACACCTTC. Full variable domain (missing parts from reference TRBV19 and TRBJ1-2): DGGITQSPKYLFRKEGQNVTLSCEQNLNHDAMYWYRQDPGQGLRLIYYSQIVNDFQKGDIAEGYSVSREKKESFPLTVTSAQKNPTAFYLCASVGQGNYGYTFGSGTRLTVV.